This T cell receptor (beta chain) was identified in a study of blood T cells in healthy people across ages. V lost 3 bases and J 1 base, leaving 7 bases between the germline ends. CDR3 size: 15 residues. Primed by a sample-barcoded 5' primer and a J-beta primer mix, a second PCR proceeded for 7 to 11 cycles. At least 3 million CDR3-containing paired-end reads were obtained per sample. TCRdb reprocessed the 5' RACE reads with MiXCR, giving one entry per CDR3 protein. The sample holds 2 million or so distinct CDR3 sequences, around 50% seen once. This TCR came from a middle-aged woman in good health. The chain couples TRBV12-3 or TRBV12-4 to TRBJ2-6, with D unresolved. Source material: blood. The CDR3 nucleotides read TGTGCCAGCAGTTTCGGCCCTTCTGGGGCCAACGTCCTGACTTTC. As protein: CASSFGPSGANVLTF.